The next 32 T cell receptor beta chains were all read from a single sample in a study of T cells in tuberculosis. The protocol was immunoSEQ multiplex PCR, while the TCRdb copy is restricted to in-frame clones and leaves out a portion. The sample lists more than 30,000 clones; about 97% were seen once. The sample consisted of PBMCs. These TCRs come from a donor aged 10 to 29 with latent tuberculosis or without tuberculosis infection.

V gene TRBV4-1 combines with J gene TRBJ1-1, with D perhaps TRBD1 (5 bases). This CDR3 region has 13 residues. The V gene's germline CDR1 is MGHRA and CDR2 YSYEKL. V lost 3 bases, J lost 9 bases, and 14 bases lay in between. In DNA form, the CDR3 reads TGCGCCAGCAGCCAGGGGGGGGACGTTCAAGCTTTCTTT. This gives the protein CASSQGGDVQAFF.

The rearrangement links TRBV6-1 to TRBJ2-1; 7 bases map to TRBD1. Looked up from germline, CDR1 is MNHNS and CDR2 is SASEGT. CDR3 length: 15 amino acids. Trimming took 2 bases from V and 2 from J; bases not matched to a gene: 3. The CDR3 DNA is TGTGCCAGCAGTGAAAGGGGGCGACCCTACAATGAGCAGTTCTTC. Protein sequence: CASSERGRPYNEQFF.

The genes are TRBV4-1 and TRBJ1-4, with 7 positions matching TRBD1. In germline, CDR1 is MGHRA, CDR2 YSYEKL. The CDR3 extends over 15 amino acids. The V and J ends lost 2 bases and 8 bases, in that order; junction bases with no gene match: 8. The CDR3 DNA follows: TGCGCCAGCAGCCAACCCGACAGGGTAGGGGAAAAACTGTTTTTT. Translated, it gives CASSQPDRVGEKLFF.

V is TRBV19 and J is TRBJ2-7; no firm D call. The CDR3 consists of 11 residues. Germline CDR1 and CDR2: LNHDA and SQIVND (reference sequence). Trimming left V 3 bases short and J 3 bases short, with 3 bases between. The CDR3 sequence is CASSIGYEQYF. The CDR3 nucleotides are TGTGCCAGTAGTATCGGCTACGAGCAGTACTTC. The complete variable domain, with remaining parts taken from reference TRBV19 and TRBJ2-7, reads DGGITQSPKYLFRKEGQNVTLSCEQNLNHDAMYWYRQDPGQGLRLIYYSQIVNDFQKGDIAEGYSVSREKKESFPLTVTSAQKNPTAFYLCASSIGYEQYFGPGTRLTVT.

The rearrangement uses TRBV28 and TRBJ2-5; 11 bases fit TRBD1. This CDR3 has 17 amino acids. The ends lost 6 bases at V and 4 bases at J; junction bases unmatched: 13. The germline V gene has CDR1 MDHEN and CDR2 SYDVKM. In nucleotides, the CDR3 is TGTGCCAGCAGCCGTAGATCCGGGACAGGGGGTCCAGAGACCCAGTACTTC. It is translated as CASSRRSGTGGPETQYF.

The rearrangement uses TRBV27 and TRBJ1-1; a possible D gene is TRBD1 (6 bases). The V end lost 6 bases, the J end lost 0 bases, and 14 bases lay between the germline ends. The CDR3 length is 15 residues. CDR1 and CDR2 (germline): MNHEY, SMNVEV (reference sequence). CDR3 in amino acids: CASRYRANMNTEAFF. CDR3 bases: TGTGCCAGCAGGTACAGGGCTAATATGAACACTGAAGCTTTCTTT.

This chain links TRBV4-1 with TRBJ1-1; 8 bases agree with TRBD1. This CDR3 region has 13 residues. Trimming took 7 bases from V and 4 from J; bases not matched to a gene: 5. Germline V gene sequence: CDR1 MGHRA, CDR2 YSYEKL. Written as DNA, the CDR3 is TGCGCCAGCATCGGACAGGGTACCACTGAAGCTTTCTTT. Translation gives CASIGQGTTEAFF.

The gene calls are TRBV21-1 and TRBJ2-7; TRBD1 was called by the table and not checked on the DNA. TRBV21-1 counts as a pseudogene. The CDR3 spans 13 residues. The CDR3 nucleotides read TGTGCCCCCAAGGGGCAGGGTCCCAACGAGCAGTACTTC. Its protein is CAPKGQGPNEQYF.

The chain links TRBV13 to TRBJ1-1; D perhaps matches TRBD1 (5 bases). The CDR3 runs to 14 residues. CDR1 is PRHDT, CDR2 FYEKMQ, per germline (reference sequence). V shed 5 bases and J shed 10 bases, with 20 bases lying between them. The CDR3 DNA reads TGTGCCAGCAGCCTACCCGGGGGGAGTGGTAGAGCTTTCTTT. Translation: CASSLPGGSGRAFF.

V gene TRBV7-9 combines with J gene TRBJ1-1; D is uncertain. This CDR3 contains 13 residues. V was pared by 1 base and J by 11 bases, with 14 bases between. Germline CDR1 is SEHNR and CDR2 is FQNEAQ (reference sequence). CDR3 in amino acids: CASSLGSGSQAFF. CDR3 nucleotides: TGTGCCAGCAGCTTAGGGAGTGGGAGTCAGGCTTTCTTT.

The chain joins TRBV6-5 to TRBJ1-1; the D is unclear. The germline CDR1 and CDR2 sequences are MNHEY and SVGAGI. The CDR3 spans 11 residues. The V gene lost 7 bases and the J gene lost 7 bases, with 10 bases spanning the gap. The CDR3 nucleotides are TGTGCCAGCACCTCAACGGGTGAAGCTTTCTTT. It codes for CASTSTGEAFF.

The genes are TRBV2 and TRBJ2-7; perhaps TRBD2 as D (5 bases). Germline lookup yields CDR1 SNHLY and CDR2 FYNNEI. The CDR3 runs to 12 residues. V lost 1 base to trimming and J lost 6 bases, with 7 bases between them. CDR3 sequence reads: CASSEGGFEQYF. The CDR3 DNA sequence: TGTGCCAGCAGTGAAGGAGGGTTCGAGCAGTACTTC.

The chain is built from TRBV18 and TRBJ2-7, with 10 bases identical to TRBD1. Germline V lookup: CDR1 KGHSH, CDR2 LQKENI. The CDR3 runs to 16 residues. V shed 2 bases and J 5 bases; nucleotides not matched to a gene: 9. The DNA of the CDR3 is TGTGCCAGCTCACCAGTTCTTGGGACAGGGGCCGACGAGCAGTACTTC. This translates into CASSPVLGTGADEQYF.

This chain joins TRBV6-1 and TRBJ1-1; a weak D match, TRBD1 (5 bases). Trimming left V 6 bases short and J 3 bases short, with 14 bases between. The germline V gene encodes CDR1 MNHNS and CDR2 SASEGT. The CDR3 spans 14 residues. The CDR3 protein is CASRLHRQDTEAFF. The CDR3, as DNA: TGTGCCAGCAGGCTCCACAGGCAGGACACTGAAGCTTTCTTT.

The CDR3 here is CASSDLAGITDTQYF. The CDR3 DNA reads TGTGCCAGCAGTGATCTAGCGGGAATCACAGATACGCAGTATTTT. This chain joins TRBV6-1 and TRBJ2-3; 9 bases are shared with TRBD2. Trimming took 3 bases from V and 2 from J; bases not matched to a gene: 3. In germline, CDR1 is MNHNS, CDR2 SASEGT. The CDR3 has 15 residues.

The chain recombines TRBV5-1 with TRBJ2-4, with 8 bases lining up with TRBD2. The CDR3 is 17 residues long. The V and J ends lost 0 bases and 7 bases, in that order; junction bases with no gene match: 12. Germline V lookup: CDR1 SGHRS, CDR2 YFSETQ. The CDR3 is CASSLVPAGEPGNIQYF. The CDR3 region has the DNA TGCGCCAGCAGCTTGGTTCCAGCGGGGGAGCCGGGGAACATTCAGTACTTC.

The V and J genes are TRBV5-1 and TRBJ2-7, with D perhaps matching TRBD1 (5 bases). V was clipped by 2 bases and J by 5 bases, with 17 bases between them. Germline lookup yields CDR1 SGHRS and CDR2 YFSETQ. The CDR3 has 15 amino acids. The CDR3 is CASSFKFRGVHEQYF. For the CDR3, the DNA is TGCGCCAGCAGCTTCAAGTTTAGGGGCGTCCACGAGCAGTACTTC.

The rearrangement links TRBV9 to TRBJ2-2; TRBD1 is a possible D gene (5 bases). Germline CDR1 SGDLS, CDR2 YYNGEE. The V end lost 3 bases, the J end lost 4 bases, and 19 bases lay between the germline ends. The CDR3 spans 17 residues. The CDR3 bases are TGTGCCAGCAGCGAGGCCCCAAGGGGTTTGGTCACCGGGGAGCTGTTTTTT. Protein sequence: CASSEAPRGLVTGELFF.

DNA for the CDR3: TGTGCCAGCAGCCAAGAAAGGGCCGGGGTTGGCTATGGCTACACCTTC. Translated, it gives CASSQERAGVGYGYTF. The chain is built from TRBV4-2 and TRBJ1-2; no definite D call. The CDR3 runs 16 residues. Germline assignment: CDR1 LGHNA and CDR2 YNFKEQ. V shed 0 bases and J shed 4 bases, with 15 bases lying between them.

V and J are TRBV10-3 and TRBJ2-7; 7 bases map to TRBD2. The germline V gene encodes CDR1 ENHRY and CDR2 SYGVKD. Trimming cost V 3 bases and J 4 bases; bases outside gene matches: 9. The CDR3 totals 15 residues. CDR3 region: CAISDSGTRAYEQYF. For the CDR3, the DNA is TGTGCCATCAGTGACAGCGGGACCAGGGCGTACGAGCAGTACTTC.

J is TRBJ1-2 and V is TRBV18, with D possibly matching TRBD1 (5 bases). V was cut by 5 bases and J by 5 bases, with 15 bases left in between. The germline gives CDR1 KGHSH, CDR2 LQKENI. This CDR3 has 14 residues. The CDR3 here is CASSTGPLGYGYTF. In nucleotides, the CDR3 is TGTGCCAGCTCAACAGGACCCTTAGGGTATGGCTACACCTTC.

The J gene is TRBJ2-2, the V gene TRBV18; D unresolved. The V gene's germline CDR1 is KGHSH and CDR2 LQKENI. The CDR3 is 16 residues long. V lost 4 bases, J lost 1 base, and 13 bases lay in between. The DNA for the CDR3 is TGTGCCAGCTCACTACTACTTATGGAGAACACCGGGGAGCTGTTTTTT. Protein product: CASSLLLMENTGELFF.

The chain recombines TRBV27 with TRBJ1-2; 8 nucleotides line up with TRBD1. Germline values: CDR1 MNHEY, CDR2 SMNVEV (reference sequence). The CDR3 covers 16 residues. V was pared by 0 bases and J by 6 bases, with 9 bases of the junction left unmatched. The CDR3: CASSLSTGEYYHGYTF. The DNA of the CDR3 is TGTGCCAGCAGTTTATCGACAGGGGAGTATTACCATGGCTACACCTTC.

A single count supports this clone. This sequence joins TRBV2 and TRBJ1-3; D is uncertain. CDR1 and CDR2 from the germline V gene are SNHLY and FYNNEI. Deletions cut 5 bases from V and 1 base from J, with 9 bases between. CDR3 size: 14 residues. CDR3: CASSRGGSGNTIYF. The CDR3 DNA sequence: TGTGCCAGCAGTCGGGGAGGTTCTGGAAACACCATATATTTT.

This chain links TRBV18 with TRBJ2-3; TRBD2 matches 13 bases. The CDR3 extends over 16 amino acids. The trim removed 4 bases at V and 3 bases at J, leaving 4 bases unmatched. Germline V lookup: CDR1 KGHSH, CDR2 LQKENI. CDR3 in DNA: TGTGCCAGCTCACAGGGACTAGCGGGGACAACAGATACGCAGTATTTT. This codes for CASSQGLAGTTDTQYF.

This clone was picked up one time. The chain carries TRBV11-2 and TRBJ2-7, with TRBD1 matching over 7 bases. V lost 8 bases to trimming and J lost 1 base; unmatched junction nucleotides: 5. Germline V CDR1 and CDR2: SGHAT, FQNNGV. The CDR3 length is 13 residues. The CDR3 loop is CASGAGGSYEQYF. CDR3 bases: TGTGCCAGCGGGGCAGGGGGTTCCTACGAGCAGTACTTC.

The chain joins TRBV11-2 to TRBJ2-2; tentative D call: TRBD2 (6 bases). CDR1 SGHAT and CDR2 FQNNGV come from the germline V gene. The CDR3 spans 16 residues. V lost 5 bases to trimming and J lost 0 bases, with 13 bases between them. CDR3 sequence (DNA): TGTGCCAGCAGCCCCGGGGGACTTTCGAACACCGGGGAGCTGTTTTTT. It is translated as CASSPGGLSNTGELFF.

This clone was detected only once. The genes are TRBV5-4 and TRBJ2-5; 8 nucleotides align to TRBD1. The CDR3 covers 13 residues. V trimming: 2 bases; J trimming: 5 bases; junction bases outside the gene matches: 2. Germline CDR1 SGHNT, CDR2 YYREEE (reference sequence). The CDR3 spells CASSFRDRETQYF. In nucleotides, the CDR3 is TGTGCCAGCAGCTTCCGGGACAGGGAGACCCAGTACTTC.

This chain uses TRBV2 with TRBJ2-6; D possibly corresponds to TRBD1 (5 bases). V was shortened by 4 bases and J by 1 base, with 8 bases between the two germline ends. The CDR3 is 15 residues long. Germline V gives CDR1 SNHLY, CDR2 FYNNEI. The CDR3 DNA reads TGTGCCAGCAGTGCCCAGGGTTCTGGGGCCAACGTCCTGACTTTC. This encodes CASSAQGSGANVLTF. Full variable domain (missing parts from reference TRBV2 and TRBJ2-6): EPEVTQTPSHQVTQMGQEVILRCVPISNHLYFYWYRQILGQKVEFLVSFYNNEISEKSEIFDDQFSVERPDGSNFTLKIRSTKLEDSAMYFCASSAQGSGANVLTFGAGSRLTVL.

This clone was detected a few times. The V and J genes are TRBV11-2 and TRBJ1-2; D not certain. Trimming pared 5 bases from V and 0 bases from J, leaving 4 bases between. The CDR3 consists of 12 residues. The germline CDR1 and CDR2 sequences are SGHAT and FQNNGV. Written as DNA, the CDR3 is TGTGCCAGCAGCCCCACTAACTATGGCTACACCTTC. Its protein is CASSPTNYGYTF. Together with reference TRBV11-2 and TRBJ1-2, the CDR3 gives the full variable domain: EAGVAQSPRYKIIEKRQSVAFWCNPISGHATLYWYQQILGQGPKLLIQFQNNGVVDDSQLPKDRFSAERLKGVDSTLKIQPAKLEDSAVYLCASSPTNYGYTFGSGTRLTVV.

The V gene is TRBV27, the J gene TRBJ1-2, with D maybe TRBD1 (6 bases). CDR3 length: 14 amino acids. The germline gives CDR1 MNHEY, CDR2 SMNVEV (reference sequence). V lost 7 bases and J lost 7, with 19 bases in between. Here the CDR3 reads CASTRTGGLGGYTF. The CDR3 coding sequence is TGTGCCAGCACCAGAACCGGGGGGCTCGGTGGCTACACCTTC.

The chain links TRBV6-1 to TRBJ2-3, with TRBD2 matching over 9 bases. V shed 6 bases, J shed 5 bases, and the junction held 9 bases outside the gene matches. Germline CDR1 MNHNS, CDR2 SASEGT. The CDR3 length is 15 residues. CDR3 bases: TGTGCCAGCAGCCGTGGGGCGGGAGGGGGAGATACGCAGTATTTT. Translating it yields CASSRGAGGGDTQYF.